The clone carrying this T cell receptor (beta chain) was found once. Its target is not known. Likely a read error: the CDR3 ends without its conserved phenylalanine or tryptophan. The DNA is left out, because the CDR3 cannot be placed on it with certainty; the CDR3 is given as TCRdb lists it. This sample is drawn from a study of neurological immune-mediated disorders. The authors made cDNA by 5'RACE with 10-nucleotide random UMIs. TCRdb called the 5' RACE reads again in MiXCR, with one record for every CDR3 protein. The data show about 14,000 distinct CDR3 sequences, roughly an eighth seen once. The sorted libraries involved the use of 850,000 to 1,000,000 CD4+ or CD8+ T cells. The CDR3 is 15 amino acids long, termini counted. The germline V gene encodes CDR1 LGHNA and CDR2 YSLEER. The study, taken as a whole, reports: The level of TCR clonal expansion was highest in patients with HTLV-1-associated myelopathy and lowest in multiple sclerosis, where it fell below the level seen in healthy controls.

This sequence was found in a female donor with HTLV-1-associated myelopathy (HAM/TSP). J is TRBJ2-5 and V is TRBV4-3; TRBD1, the table's D call, was not compared with the DNA. Sample: CD8+ T cells from blood. Here the CDR3 reads CASSQDQTAGETHYS.